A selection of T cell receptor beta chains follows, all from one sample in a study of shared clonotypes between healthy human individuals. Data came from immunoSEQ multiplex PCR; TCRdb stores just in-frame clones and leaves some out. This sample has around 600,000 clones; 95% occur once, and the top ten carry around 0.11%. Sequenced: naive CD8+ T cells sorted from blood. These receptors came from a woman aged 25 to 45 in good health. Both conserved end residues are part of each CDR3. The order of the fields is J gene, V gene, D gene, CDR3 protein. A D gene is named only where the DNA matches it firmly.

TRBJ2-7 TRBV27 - CASGPARAYEQYF
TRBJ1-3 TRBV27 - CASSLSSGNTIYF
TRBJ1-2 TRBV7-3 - CASSLAVGSNYGYTF
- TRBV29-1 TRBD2 CSVSGGTSGSYEQYF
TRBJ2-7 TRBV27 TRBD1 CASSLSLGQGFFNEQYF
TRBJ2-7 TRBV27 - CASSLIGQRGYEQYF
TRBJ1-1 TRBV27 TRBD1 CASSPGTGVTEAFF
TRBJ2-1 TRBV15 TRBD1 CATSQDRVSYNEQFF
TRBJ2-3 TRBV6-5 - CASSYYPGAGTDTQYF
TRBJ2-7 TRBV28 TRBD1 CASSPGTGASYEQYF
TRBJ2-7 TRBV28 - CASRQLQGPSSYEQYF
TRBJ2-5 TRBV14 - CASSHRGVQETQYF
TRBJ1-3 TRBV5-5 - CASSLVMVTSGNTIYF
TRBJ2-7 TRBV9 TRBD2 CASSVDLLSGRAGEQYF
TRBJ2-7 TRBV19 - CASSIHPGQAVGGEQYF
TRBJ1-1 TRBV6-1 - CASSDFVGNTEAFF
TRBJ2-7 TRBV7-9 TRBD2 CASSPSGNNEQYF
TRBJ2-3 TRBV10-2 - CASWTASVTSTDTQYF
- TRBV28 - CASSSGYEQYF
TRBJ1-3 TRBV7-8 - CASSATLIDSGNTIYF
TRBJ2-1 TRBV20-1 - CSATPLVEQFF
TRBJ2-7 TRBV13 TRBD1 CASSGQGFLHEQYF
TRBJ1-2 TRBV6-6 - CASSYAGPYGYTF
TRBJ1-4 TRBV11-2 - CASSLANEKLFF
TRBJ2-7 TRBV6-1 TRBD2 CAILGLADTYEQYF
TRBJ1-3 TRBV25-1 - CASSESQGSGNTIYF
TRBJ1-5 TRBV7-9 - CASSNYNQPQHF
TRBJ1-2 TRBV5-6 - CASSSGQLLIYGYTF
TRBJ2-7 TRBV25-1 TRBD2 CASSGGSGTHEQYF
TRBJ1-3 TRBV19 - CASSTGNTIYF
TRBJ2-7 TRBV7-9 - CASSLGPGEQYF
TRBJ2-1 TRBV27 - CASSLLKALVGGNNEQFF
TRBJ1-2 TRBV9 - CASSGLRTDNYGYTF
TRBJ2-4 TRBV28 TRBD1 CASSLYGTGDLKNIQYF
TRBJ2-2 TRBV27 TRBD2 CASSSVRAGTSGRPNTGELFF
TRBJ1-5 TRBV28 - CASSLPGGYNQPQHF
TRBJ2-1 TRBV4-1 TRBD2 CASSQDPPWGGEQFF
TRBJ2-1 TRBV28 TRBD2 CASSSGWVSGRASDEQFF
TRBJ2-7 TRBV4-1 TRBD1 CASSQGRDRGLYEQYF
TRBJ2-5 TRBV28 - CASKKTGRSQETQYF
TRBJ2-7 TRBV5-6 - CASSPTSSTRAYEQYF
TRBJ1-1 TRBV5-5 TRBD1 CASSKTGGINTEAFF
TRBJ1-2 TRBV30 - CAWSVMGGSYGYTF
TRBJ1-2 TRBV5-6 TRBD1 CASSLDGTGQSYGYTF
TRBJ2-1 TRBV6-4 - CASSVELEHYNEQFF
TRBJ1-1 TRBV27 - CASRIGGTEAFF
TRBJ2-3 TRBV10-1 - CASSRAAISVTDTQYF
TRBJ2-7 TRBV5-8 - CASSVDTSYEQYF
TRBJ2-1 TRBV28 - CASSPPGVQQFF
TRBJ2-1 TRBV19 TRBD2 CASSIGLAGVNEQFF